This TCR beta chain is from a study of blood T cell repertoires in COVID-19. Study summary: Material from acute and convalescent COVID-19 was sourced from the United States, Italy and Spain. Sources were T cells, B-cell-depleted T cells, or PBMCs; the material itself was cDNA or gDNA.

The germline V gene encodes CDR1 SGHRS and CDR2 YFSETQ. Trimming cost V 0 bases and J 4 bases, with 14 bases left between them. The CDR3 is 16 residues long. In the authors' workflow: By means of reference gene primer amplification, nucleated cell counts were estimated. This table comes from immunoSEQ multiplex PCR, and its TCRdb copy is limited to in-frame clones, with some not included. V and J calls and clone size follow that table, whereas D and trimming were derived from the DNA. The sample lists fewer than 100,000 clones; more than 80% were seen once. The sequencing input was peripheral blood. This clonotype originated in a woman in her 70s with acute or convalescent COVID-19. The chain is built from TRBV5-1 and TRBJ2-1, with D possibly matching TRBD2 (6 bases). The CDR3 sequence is CASSLVSGRPYNEQFF. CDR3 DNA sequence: TGCGCCAGCAGCTTGGTTAGCGGTCGCCCGTACAATGAGCAGTTCTTC.